The clone carrying this T cell receptor beta chain was seen many times. Its specificity is unknown. The source of the sample is a study of early T cells in non-severe SARS-CoV-2 infection. Study information: Unsorted whole blood bulk RNA was sequenced, with unpaired chains. Study-level points and caveats: Comparison of clonotypes with VDJdb favored anti-spike CD8 responses while missing private and CD4 specificities.

Unique molecular identifiers were added to individual cDNA molecules. TCRdb processed the 5' RACE reads anew with MiXCR; each CDR3 protein has one entry. The table has 100,000 to 120,000 distinct CDR3 sequences, over 9.5% seen once. The CDR3 spans 16 residues. Germline lookup yields CDR1 MNHNS and CDR2 SASEGT. J gave up 3 bases and V 6 bases, and 13 bases lay outside the gene matches. The receptor was isolated from an adult who was a healthcare worker with PCR-confirmed SARS-CoV-2 infection or an uninfected control (not recorded which). The sample in question was whole blood, obtained at baseline. This chain links TRBV6-1 with TRBJ1-2, with 7 bases that match TRBD1. The CDR3 coding sequence is TGTGCCAGCAGGGTTGGACAGGTCGGGTTTTACTATGGCTACACCTTC. Protein sequence: CASRVGQVGFYYGYTF.